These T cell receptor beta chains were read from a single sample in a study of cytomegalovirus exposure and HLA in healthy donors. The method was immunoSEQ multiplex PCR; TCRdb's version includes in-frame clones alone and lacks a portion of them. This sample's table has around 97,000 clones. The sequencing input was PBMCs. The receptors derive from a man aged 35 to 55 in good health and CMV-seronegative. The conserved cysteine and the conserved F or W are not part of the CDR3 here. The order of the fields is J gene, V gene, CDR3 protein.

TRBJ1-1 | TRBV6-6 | AGGEGGTEAF
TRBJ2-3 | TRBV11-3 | ASSPQGAEDTQY
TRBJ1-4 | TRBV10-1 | ASSDGTTEKLF
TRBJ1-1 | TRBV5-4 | ASSPLGGNTEAF
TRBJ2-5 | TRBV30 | AWSNGGQETQY
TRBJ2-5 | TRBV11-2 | ASSVGQQGQETQY
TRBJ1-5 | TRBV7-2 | ASSLVGGAGQPQH
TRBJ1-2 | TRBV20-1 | SATPRGGYT
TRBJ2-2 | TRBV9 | ASSFGTGGGTGELF
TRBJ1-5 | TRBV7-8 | ASSISVSGDQPQH
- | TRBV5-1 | ASSLGPTSGLSYEQY
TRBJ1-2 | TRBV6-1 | ASFRGREGYT
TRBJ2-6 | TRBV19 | ASSIAQNSGANVLT
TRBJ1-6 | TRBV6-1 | ASSGGQGSPLH
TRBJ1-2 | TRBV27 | ASSSLLMGARGGYT
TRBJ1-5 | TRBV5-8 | ASSPRQGAVQPQH
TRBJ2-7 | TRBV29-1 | SVEVGTPEQY
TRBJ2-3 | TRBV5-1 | ASSLAQGSDTQY
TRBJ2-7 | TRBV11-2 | ASSFGDTYEQY
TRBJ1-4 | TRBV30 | AWSPPSGRNEKLF
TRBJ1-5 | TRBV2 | ASSTGQGRDQPQH
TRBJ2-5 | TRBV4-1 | ASSHLAGEGETQY
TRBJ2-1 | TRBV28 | ASSATGKRNEQF
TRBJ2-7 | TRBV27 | ASRRQGMSYEQY
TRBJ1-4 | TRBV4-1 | ASSQGWTGSNEKLF
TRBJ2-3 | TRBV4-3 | ASSQRPQASTDTQY
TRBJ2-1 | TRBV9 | ASSVVDWGLATDEQF
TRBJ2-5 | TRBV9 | ASSGTHGTGDKETQY